The TCR beta chain described here comes from a study of CD8+CD57+ T cells in acquired aplastic anemia. V shed 5 bases and J 1 base; nucleotides not matched to a gene: 3. Germline CDR1 reads SGHTA; CDR2 reads FQGNSA. The CDR3 is 15 amino acids. TCR beta VDJ and CDR3 profiles were obtained from a genomic DNA template. Each CDR3 protein is one row after TCRdb ran MiXCR on the reads. The data contain 40,000 to 45,000 distinct CDR3 sequences, 65% to 70% of them seen just once; the ten biggest clones take up less than 25%. V gene TRBV7-2 combines with J gene TRBJ2-7; TRBD2 matches at 12 bases. The clonotype originates from a human donor in good health, serving as a control. The sequencing input was sorted CD4+, CD8+, or CD8+CD57+ T cells (not recorded which) from PBMCs. The DNA of the CDR3 is TGTGCCAGCAGCCCTAGCGGGGGGGCATCCTACGAGCAGTACTTC. Protein: CASSPSGGASYEQYF.